The entry below describes one T cell receptor beta chain. Its antigen specificity is not known. The sample holds no much larger clone one base away, and base qualities are not on file. The protocol used for the library was 5' RACE. Sequenced using a NextSeq 500. Unique molecular identifiers were attached to individual cDNA molecules in the TCR library protocol so that sequencing error and PCR bias could be corrected. TCR alpha and beta chains were both sequenced, and the abundances of alpha and beta sequences in each sample were closely correlated with each other. Under the source paper's analysis protocol: Decombinator V4 was used to annotate the V gene, J gene and CDR3 of the TCR sequences. TCRs were defined as expanded if a significant change between any two time points was detected under a Poisson model with p below 0.0001. Abundances of TCRs were expressed as counts per million after normalisation to the total number of TCRs sequenced in each sample. TRAV1-2 paired with TRAJ12, TRAJ20 or TRAJ33 defined MAIT TCRs, while TRAV10 paired with TRAJ18 defined iNKT TCRs. VDJdb, accessed on 1 November 2021, was searched for TCRs annotated for CMV, EBV and SARS-CoV-2, and TCRs annotated for more than one antigen were excluded. The public reads were run again by TCRdb, first through fastp at Q25 and then through MiXCR, and only productive beta chains were kept. When rows share a CDR3 protein, they turn into one entry using the most common DNA and genes. TCRdb's processing, not the study's, gives the V and J calls here. The sample contains 20,000 to 30,000 distinct CDR3 sequences, roughly 4% of them found a single time. Together, the top ten hold roughly 4.2% of the sample.

The data were obtained in a study of early T cells in non-severe SARS-CoV-2 infection (dated by TCRdb to about 2021). At the level of the whole study: Because TCR sequencing was done on bulk RNA from unsorted whole blood, the alpha and beta chains could not be paired.

This was a case-control study nested in a cohort of healthcare workers in London, UK, who had nasopharyngeal swab PCR tests and blood samples taken every week. Healthcare workers were recruited during the week of the UK lockdown, between 23 and 31 March 2020, and followed weekly for up to roughly 16 weeks. What the work shows at the level of the full study, not this receptor alone: VDJdb matching was skewed toward anti-spike CD8 responses and likely underestimated virus-specific expansions by missing private and CD4 specificities.

The germline V gene specifies SQVTM as CDR1 and ANQGSEA as CDR2. Trimming removed 3 bases from V and 0 bases from J; the gene matches leave 2 bases unexplained. The CDR3 holds 14 amino acids from the cysteine to the phenylalanine. Only the CDR3 DNA is retained, 42 bases long and in frame from the first base. This sequence uses TRBV29-1 and TRBJ2-4, with 7 bases in between that match TRBD1. The sequence was collected from an adult who was a healthcare worker with PCR-confirmed SARS-CoV-2 infection or an uninfected control (not recorded which). The material sequenced was whole blood. DNA sequence: TGCAGCGTTGAGGACAGGCTAGCCAAAAACATTCAGTACTTC. Translation gives CSVEDRLAKNIQYF.